Following are 2 T cell receptor beta chains from one sample sequenced in a study of glioma-infiltrating T cells. The iRepertoire nested amplicon-rescue multiplex PCR amplified TCR alpha and beta CDR3s from RNA. TCRdb reprocessed the multiplex PCR reads with MiXCR, giving one entry per CDR3 protein. Of 100,000 to 150,000 distinct CDR3 sequences in the sample, around 23% are singletons; the top ten hold over 12%. The specimen was glioma tissue, nonneoplastic brain tissue, or PBMCs (not recorded which). Receptor source: a human donor with low-grade glioma or glioblastoma, undergoing nonglioma brain surgery, or in good health (not recorded which).

This clonotype was counted at least ten times. The rearrangement joins TRBV6-2 or TRBV6-3 to TRBJ2-2; 8 bases map to TRBD2. V shed 0 bases, J shed 3 bases, and the junction held 6 bases outside the gene matches. The CDR3 has 17 residues. Germline CDR1 MNHEY, CDR2 SVGEGT. In DNA form, the CDR3 reads TGTGCCAGCAGTTACTCAAGCGGGAGCTGGGACACCGGGGAGCTGTTTTTT. Translation: CASSYSSGSWDTGELFF.

This clonotype was observed many times. V usage is TRBV4-1 and J usage is TRBJ1-3; D call uncertain. Germline-derived CDR1 and CDR2 are MGHRA and YSYEKL. V gave up 0 bases and J gave up 0 bases, with 9 bases separating them. The CDR3 contains 16 residues. In nucleotides, the CDR3 is TGCGCCAGCAGCCAAGAAGGGTTGGGCTCTGGAAACACCATATATTTT. Its translation: CASSQEGLGSGNTIYF.